The rows below give T cell receptor beta chains drawn from one sample of a study of blood T cell repertoires in COVID-19. Method: immunoSEQ multiplex PCR; TCRdb's copy keeps in-frame clones and lacks some. The table includes roughly 250,000 clones, about 86% detected once. The sequencing input was peripheral blood. The origin of the receptors is a person aged 65 to 85 with COVID-19, enrolled during active disease. CDR3s include the opening cysteine and the closing phenylalanine or tryptophan. The D gene is left open where the match is weak. The size of a clone is reported for some rows only, either as once, few or many, or as a class for expanded clones.

>-|TRBV6-5|-|TRBJ2-7
TGTGCCCTAGGGGCCCCATACGAGCAGTACTTC
CALGAPYEQYF
>-|TRBV7-3|once|TRBJ2-3
TGTGCCAGCAGTCCCTGGGGGGACGGGGCCACAGATACGCAGTATTTT
CASSPWGDGATDTQYF
>-|TRBV5-1|-|TRBJ1-1
TGCGCCAGCAGCAGGGAGGATGTGGCTGGGACAGCTTTCTTT
CASSREDVAGTAFF
>-|TRBV11-2|few|TRBJ2-7
TGTGCCAGCAGCTCCGCAGGGTATGAGCAGTACTTC
CASSSAGYEQYF
>-|TRBV21-1|-|TRBJ2-5
TGTGCCAGCAGCATTCAGGGGGCGGGAGAGACCCAGTACTTC
CASSIQGAGETQYF
>TRBD1|TRBV3-1/TRBV3-2|-|TRBJ1-1
TGTGCCAGCAGCCCCCAGGGGGTAATGAACACTGAAGCTTTCTTT
CASSPQGVMNTEAFF
>-|TRBV30|-|TRBJ1-3
TGTGCCTGGACCGGTCCGGAGTCTGGAAACACCATATATTTT
CAWTGPESGNTIYF
>TRBD2|TRBV28|-|TRBJ2-1
TGTGCCAGCAGGGCGGGAGGGACTAGGGTTGGCAATGAGCAGTTCTTC
CASRAGGTRVGNEQFF
>-|TRBV7-2|few|TRBJ1-1
TGTGCCAGCAGGATCGGGGGAGTGGCTGAAGCTTTCTTT
CASRIGGVAEAFF
>-|TRBV10-3|-|TRBJ1-6
TGTGCCATCAGACAACGACAGGATGATTCACCCCTCCACTTT
CAIRQRQDDSPLHF
>TRBD1|TRBV10-3|-|TRBJ1-2
TGTGCCATCGGTCAGGGGGCCGGTGACTATGGCTACACCTTC
CAIGQGAGDYGYTF
>-|TRBV30|-|TRBJ1-2
TGTGCCTGGAGTGGGGTTACTGACACAAACTATGGCTACACCTTC
CAWSGVTDTNYGYTF
>-|TRBV5-4|-|TRBJ2-3
TGTGCCAGCAGGGGCGGGGTTAGCACAGATACGCAGTATTTT
CASRGGVSTDTQYF
>-|TRBV5-8|-|TRBJ2-7
TGTGCCAGCAGCTCGCGGGACCTAGCAGGATCCTACGAGCAGTACTTC
CASSSRDLAGSYEQYF
>-|TRBV6-5|-|TRBJ2-2
TGTGCCAGCAGTTACTTAAGCGGCACGAACACCGGGGAGCTGTTTTTT
CASSYLSGTNTGELFF
>-|TRBV3-1/TRBV3-2|few|TRBJ2-2
TGTGCCAGCAGCCAAGTAACGGACAGTTTTGTAACCGGGGAGCTGTTTTTT
CASSQVTDSFVTGELFF
>-|TRBV7-9|-|TRBJ2-5
TGTGCCAGCAGCTTAGGGTTGAGCGCAGAGACCCAGTACTTC
CASSLGLSAETQYF
>TRBD1|TRBV4-3|-|TRBJ1-6
TGCGCCAGCAGCCAAGATAGGCAGGGGGCATCTCATTCACCCCTCCACTTT
CASSQDRQGASHSPLHF
>-|TRBV27|-|TRBJ2-7
TGTGCCAGCAGTTTATCCGGACACTCCTACGAGCAGTACTTC
CASSLSGHSYEQYF
>TRBD1|TRBV28|-|TRBJ2-5
TGTGCCAGTTCTGGGACAGGGGTGTACCAAGAGACCCAGTACTTC
CASSGTGVYQETQYF
>-|TRBV7-9|-|TRBJ1-1
TGTGCCAGCAGCTTAGGGGCCGGGAACACTGAAGCTTTCTTT
CASSLGAGNTEAFF
>TRBD2|TRBV5-6|-|TRBJ2-1
TGTGCCAGCGCGGGAGCGGGGAACAATGAGCAGTTCTTC
CASAGAGNNEQFF
>-|TRBV7-2|-|TRBJ2-7
TGTGCCAGCAGCTTAGCATCCGACAGGACCTCCTACGAGCAGTACTTC
CASSLASDRTSYEQYF
>-|TRBV7-3|-|TRBJ1-1
TGTGCCAGCAGCTTCGGACGGGGTAACACTGAAGCTTTCTTT
CASSFGRGNTEAFF
>-|TRBV29-1|-|TRBJ2-1
TGCAGCGTTCTTAGACTAGGTTCAATTTACAATGAGCAGTTCTTC
CSVLRLGSIYNEQFF
>-|TRBV3-1/TRBV3-2|-|TRBJ2-3
TGTGCCAGACCTAAAGAGCGGGCAGATACGCAGTATTTT
CARPKERADTQYF
>TRBD2|TRBV28|few|TRBJ2-7
TGTGCCAGCAGTTTAGGAACTAGCGGCGAGCAGTACTTC
CASSLGTSGEQYF
>-|TRBV27|-|TRBJ1-6
TGTGCCAGCAGTTTATTTGGCCTAACAGAAGATAATTCACCCCTCCACTTT
CASSLFGLTEDNSPLHF
>-|TRBV19|-|TRBJ2-7
TGTGCCAGTAGTGGACAGGGAGGGGACTACGAGCAGTACTTC
CASSGQGGDYEQYF
>-|TRBV6-2/TRBV6-3|-|TRBJ2-1
TGTGCCAGCAGTGCGGGCAATGAGCAGTTCTTC
CASSAGNEQFF
>TRBD2|TRBV6-1|-|TRBJ2-5
TGTGCCAGCAGTGAACGGCGGGGGATCCAAGAGACCCAGTACTTC
CASSERRGIQETQYF